Listed here are 24 T cell receptor beta chains from one sample, sequenced in a study of identical twins. TCRdb re-called the 5' RACE reads through MiXCR, storing one row per CDR3 protein. The table includes around 1.7 million distinct CDR3 sequences, about 30% detected once. What was sequenced was cord blood. These receptors originate from a newborn girl in good health.

The V gene is TRBV28, the J gene TRBJ2-5; 8 positions match TRBD1. The closer fit of TRBJ2-4 to the DNA end suggests the J call may be wrong. CDR3 length: 15 residues. Per the germline V gene, CDR1 is MDHEN and CDR2 is SYDVKM. For the CDR3, the DNA is TGTGCCAGCAGTTTATGGGACAGGGTGAAGGACATTCAGTACTTC. It yields the protein CASSLWDRVKDIQYF.

The chain couples TRBV27 to TRBJ2-1; possibly TRBD2 for D (5 bases). Trimming took off 3 bases at V and 8 bases at J, with 23 bases between the two ends. CDR3 size: 17 residues. CDR1 MNHEY and CDR2 SMNVEV come from the germline V gene (reference sequence). CDR3: CASSFAASPLFYDEQFF. The CDR3 nucleotides are TGTGCCAGCAGTTTTGCGGCTAGCCCCCTATTCTATGATGAGCAGTTCTTC.

Remarks on this clonotype: A much larger clone lies a single base off, so this may be a read error. The chain employs TRBV29-1 and TRBJ2-5; D unresolved. Germline loops: CDR1 SQVTM, CDR2 ANQGSEA. This CDR3 is built from 13 residues. V lost 3 bases and J lost 11, with 19 bases in between. The CDR3 DNA reads TGCAGCGTTGATCGGCGCCTACCCTACGGGCAGTACTTC. It encodes CSVDRRLPYGQYF.

The chain couples TRBV6-1 to TRBJ1-4; D possibly corresponds to TRBD1 (5 bases). Germline assignment: CDR1 MNHNS and CDR2 SASEGT. The CDR3 is 17 amino acids. V was cut by 6 bases and J by 3 bases, with 20 bases left in between. For the CDR3, the DNA is TGTGCCAGCAGCCATTCCTTGCGGTTGGGGCCTAATGAAAAACTGTTTTTT. Translation: CASSHSLRLGPNEKLFF.

This clonotype was seen many times. The genes are TRBV5-1 and TRBJ1-2; 9 nucleotides agree with TRBD1. Germline assignment: CDR1 SGHRS and CDR2 YFSETQ. There are 14 residues in the CDR3. The ends lost 4 bases at V and 4 bases at J; junction bases unmatched: 5. The CDR3 region is CASSTRQGGYGYTF. The CDR3 coding sequence is TGCGCCAGCAGCACCCGACAGGGGGGCTATGGCTACACCTTC. Together with reference TRBV5-1 and TRBJ1-2, the CDR3 gives the full variable domain: KAGVTQTPRYLIKTRGQQVTLSCSPISGHRSVSWYQQTPGQGLQFLFEYFSETQRNKGNFPGRFSGRQFSNSRSEMNVSTLELGDSALYLCASSTRQGGYGYTFGSGTRLTVV.

The V call is TRBV29-1, the J call TRBJ2-2, with 8 positions matching TRBD2. The trim removed 6 bases at V and 1 base at J, leaving 4 bases unmatched. CDR1 SQVTM and CDR2 ANQGSEA come from the germline V gene. This CDR3 has 14 amino acids. DNA of the CDR3: TGCAGCGTGGGACTAGGTCGGAACACCGGGGAGCTGTTTTTT. Amino acids: CSVGLGRNTGELFF.

This clonotype appeared once. This may be a read error, as it is one base from a much larger clone. The chain is built from TRBV24-1 and TRBJ2-3; D remains unclear. V dropped 11 bases and J dropped 4 bases, with 6 bases sitting between them. There are 10 residues in the CDR3. Germline loops: CDR1 KGHDR, CDR2 SFDVKD. In nucleotides, the CDR3 is TGTGCCATCCGGGCAGATACGCAGTATTTT. Protein: CAIRADTQYF.

This chain links TRBV29-1 with TRBJ1-2; tentatively, D is TRBD1 (5 bases). V was pared by 4 bases and J by 7 bases, with 13 bases between. This CDR3 comprises 12 residues. The germline V gene has CDR1 SQVTM and CDR2 ANQGSEA. The CDR3 region is CSVGGQGVGYTF. DNA for the CDR3: TGCAGCGTTGGGGGCCAGGGTGTTGGCTACACCTTC.

Comment on this clonotype: Being one base from a much bigger clone, this may be a read error. The rearrangement joins TRBV3-1 to TRBJ2-7; D is unresolved. The tail of the sequence fits TRBJ2-5 better, so the J call may be wrong. Looked up from germline, CDR1 is LGHDT and CDR2 is YNNKEL (reference sequence). The CDR3 is 14 amino acids. The CDR3 sequence is CASSPELTQETQYF. In nucleotides, the CDR3 is TGTGCCAGCAGTCCTGAGCTGACCCAAGAGACCCAGTACTTC.

V gene TRBV5-4 combines with J gene TRBJ2-1; D possibly uses TRBD1 or TRBD2 (5 bases each). The V end lost 3 bases, the J end lost 6 bases, and 16 bases lay between the germline ends. The length of the CDR3 is 15 residues. The germline V gene has CDR1 SGHNT and CDR2 YYREEE (reference sequence). CDR3 bases: TGTGCCAGCAGCTGCACTGGGGACCCTCTCAATGAGCAGTTCTTC. As protein: CASSCTGDPLNEQFF.

This chain connects TRBV12-3 or TRBV12-4 to TRBJ1-1; no reliable D call. The CDR3 length is 15 residues. V lost 2 bases to trimming and J lost 1 base, with 11 bases between them. The CDR3 is CASSLRRRRNTEAFF. CDR3 DNA: TGTGCCAGCAGTTTAAGAAGACGTAGGAACACTGAAGCTTTCTTT.

V usage is TRBV20-1 and J usage is TRBJ2-4, with a weak D call TRBD2 (6 bases). From germline, CDR1 is DFQATT and CDR2 SNEGSKA (reference sequence). V lost 3 bases and J 2 bases, leaving 17 bases between the germline ends. The CDR3 is made up of 16 amino acids. The CDR3 reads CSARRWQGGTKNIQYF. In DNA form, the CDR3 reads TGCAGTGCTAGGAGATGGCAGGGCGGGACCAAAAACATTCAGTACTTC.

The genes are TRBV6-6 and TRBJ1-2; TRBD1 might be the D (5 bases). Per germline, CDR1 MNHNY and CDR2 SVGAGI (reference sequence). The CDR3 runs 16 residues. Trimming left V 0 bases short and J 5 bases short, with 16 bases between. CDR3 protein: CASSYSPGTGLYGYTF. The CDR3 nucleotides are TGTGCCAGCAGTTACTCCCCCGGGACGGGACTTTATGGCTACACCTTC.

This clonotype was counted between two and nine times. This rearrangement joins TRBV20-1 to TRBJ1-2; D perhaps matches TRBD1 (6 bases). The ends were cut back, 1 base at V and 4 bases at J, with 10 bases in the middle. This CDR3 spans 13 amino acids. Germline lookup yields CDR1 DFQATT and CDR2 SNEGSKA (reference sequence). CDR3 in amino acids: CSARVQGGYGYTF. The DNA for the CDR3 is TGCAGTGCTAGAGTACAGGGAGGCTATGGCTACACCTTC.

In its sample, this clonotype was seen a few times. The chain is built from TRBV28 and TRBJ1-5; 8 positions match TRBD1. The CDR3 consists of 16 residues. Per the germline V gene, CDR1 is MDHEN and CDR2 is SYDVKM. The ends lost 2 bases at V and 2 bases at J; junction bases unmatched: 5. CDR3 sequence reads: CASSLATGVGNQPQHF. The DNA for the CDR3 is TGTGCCAGCAGTTTAGCGACAGGGGTGGGCAATCAGCCCCAGCATTTT. The full variable domain, with the rest looked up from reference TRBV28 and TRBJ1-5, is DVKVTQSSRYLVKRTGEKVFLECVQDMDHENMFWYRQDPGLGLRLIYFSYDVKMKEKGDIPEGYSVSREKKERFSLILESASTNQTSMYLCASSLATGVGNQPQHFGDGTRLSIL.

This clonotype was found a few times. J is TRBJ2-7 and V is TRBV25-1; D uncertain. The germline V gene has CDR1 MGHDK and CDR2 SYGVNS. The ends were cut back, 4 bases at V and 1 base at J, with 11 bases in the middle. This CDR3 has 14 residues. The CDR3 reads CASSGPGRSYEQYF. The DNA of the CDR3 is TGTGCCAGCAGTGGCCCAGGACGGTCCTACGAGCAGTACTTC.

A remark on this clonotype: A clone one base away is much larger, so this may be a read error. The chain couples TRBV28 to TRBJ2-1; TRBD2 matches 11 bases. Germline trimming cut 5 bases from V and 13 bases from J; bases unmatched to any gene: 16. Germline lookup yields CDR1 MDHEN and CDR2 SYDVKM. This CDR3 has 16 residues. In DNA, the CDR3 is TGTGCCAGCAGTCCCCTACTAGCGGGAGTTGGAAAGACCCAGTTCTTC. Its translation is CASSPLLAGVGKTQFF.

This chain uses TRBV20-1 with TRBJ2-2; the match to TRBD1 covers 7 bases. J was trimmed by 2 bases and V by 0 bases; bases with no gene match: 3. Germline loops: CDR1 DFQATT, CDR2 SNEGSKA (reference sequence). The CDR3 is 15 amino acids. CDR3 DNA: TGCAGTGCTAGAGAAGGGGGCCTCAACACCGGGGAGCTGTTTTTT. It specifies CSAREGGLNTGELFF.

This clonotype occurred a few times. The chain combines TRBV11-2 with TRBJ2-7; TRBD2 matches at 7 bases. The J segment lost 4 bases and the V segment lost 1 base, leaving 7 bases of the junction unmatched. Germline CDR1 SGHAT, CDR2 FQNNGV. This CDR3 has 15 residues. In DNA form, the CDR3 reads TGTGCCAGCAGCTTAGGGGCGGGAGTTAGGTACGAGCAGTACTTC. As protein: CASSLGAGVRYEQYF.

The chain links TRBV5-1 to TRBJ2-1; 11 bases map to TRBD1. CDR1 SGHRS and CDR2 YFSETQ come from the germline V gene. Trimming took 3 bases from V and 13 from J; bases not matched to a gene: 9. The CDR3 is made up of 14 amino acids. This CDR3 reads CASSWTGGEETQFF. In nucleotides, the CDR3 is TGCGCCAGCAGCTGGACAGGGGGCGAGGAGACCCAGTTCTTC.

V usage is TRBV20-1 and J usage is TRBJ1-2; the D is unclear. Germline V lookup: CDR1 DFQATT, CDR2 SNEGSKA (reference sequence). Trimming stripped 0 bases from V and 0 bases from J, with 8 bases between. The CDR3 extends over 14 amino acids. The CDR3 DNA reads TGCAGTGCTAGAGATTGGAAAGCTAACTATGGCTACACCTTC. Its translation: CSARDWKANYGYTF.

The chain combines TRBV24-1 with TRBJ2-5, with 11 bases aligning to TRBD2. Unmatched junction bases numbered 2, after V lost 1 base and J lost 11 bases. This CDR3 has 13 amino acids. Germline V gene sequence: CDR1 KGHDR, CDR2 SFDVKD. The CDR3 nucleotides read TGTGCCACCAGTGATTTCACTAGCGGGGGACAGTACTTC. Amino acid sequence: CATSDFTSGGQYF.

The chain joins TRBV5-1 to TRBJ2-5; 11 bases align to TRBD2. Germline V CDR1 and CDR2: SGHRS, YFSETQ. J was trimmed by 11 bases and V by 0 bases; bases with no gene match: 9. The CDR3 runs 15 residues. The CDR3 loop reads CASSLGGTSGNEQYF. CDR3 sequence (DNA): TGCGCCAGCAGCTTGGGTGGGACTAGCGGCAATGAGCAGTACTTC.

To note about this clonotype: One end of the junction varies from germline; a read error may be responsible. The V and J genes are TRBV12-3 or TRBV12-4 and TRBJ2-7; tentatively, D is TRBD2 (6 bases). The CDR3 spans 11 residues. The CDR3 loop is CATTFGGERYF. DNA for the CDR3: TGTGCCACTACCTTTGGCGGGGAGCGGTACTTC.